This TCR beta chain was sequenced during a study of blood T cells in healthy people across ages. Study-wide background: Template switching captured about one barcoded beta molecule per two T cells.

In the case of this clonotype: The antigen is unknown.

Germline V gives CDR1 MNHNS, CDR2 SASEGT. The CDR3 is 15 residues long. Germline trimming cut 6 bases from V and 6 bases from J; bases unmatched to any gene: 11. A second PCR of 7 to 11 cycles used a sample-barcoded 5' primer and a J-beta primer mix. TCRdb re-called the 5' RACE reads with MiXCR, one entry per CDR3 protein. Among hundreds of thousands of distinct CDR3 sequences listed, roughly 26% were seen once. Findings and caveats of the study: More naive CD4+ cells and higher diversity were found in long-lived than in aged donors.

The chain recombines TRBV6-1 with TRBJ1-2; 9 bases agree with TRBD1. The sample comprised blood. This receptor was identified in a woman of 80 years or more in good health. The CDR3 DNA is TGTGCCAGCAGGGCTCTTCTGGGACAGGGCGATGGCTACACCTTC. Amino acids: CASRALLGQGDGYTF.